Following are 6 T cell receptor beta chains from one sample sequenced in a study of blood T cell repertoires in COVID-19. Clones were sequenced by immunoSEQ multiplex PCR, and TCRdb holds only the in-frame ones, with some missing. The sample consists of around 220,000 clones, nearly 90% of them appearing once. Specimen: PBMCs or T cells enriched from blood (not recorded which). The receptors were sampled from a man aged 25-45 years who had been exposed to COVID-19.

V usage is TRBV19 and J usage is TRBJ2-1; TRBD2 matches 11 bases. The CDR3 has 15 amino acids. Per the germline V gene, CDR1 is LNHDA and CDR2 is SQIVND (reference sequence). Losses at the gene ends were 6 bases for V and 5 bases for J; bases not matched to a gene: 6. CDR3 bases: TGTGCCAGTAGCGAGATGGGACTAGCGGACAATGAGCAGTTCTTC. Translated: CASSEMGLADNEQFF.

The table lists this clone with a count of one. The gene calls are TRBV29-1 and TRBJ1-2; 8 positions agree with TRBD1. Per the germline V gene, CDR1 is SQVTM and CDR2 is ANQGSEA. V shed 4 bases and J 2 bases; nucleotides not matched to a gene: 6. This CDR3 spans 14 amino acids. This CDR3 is CSVGPRTGNYGYTF. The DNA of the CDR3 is TGCAGCGTTGGACCCAGGACAGGGAACTATGGCTACACCTTC.

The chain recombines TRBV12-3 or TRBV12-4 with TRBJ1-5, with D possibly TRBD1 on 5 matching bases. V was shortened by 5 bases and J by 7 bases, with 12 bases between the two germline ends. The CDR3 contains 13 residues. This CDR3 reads CASSRDSVQPQHF. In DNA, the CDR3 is TGTGCCAGCAGTCGGGACTCGGTACAGCCCCAGCATTTT.

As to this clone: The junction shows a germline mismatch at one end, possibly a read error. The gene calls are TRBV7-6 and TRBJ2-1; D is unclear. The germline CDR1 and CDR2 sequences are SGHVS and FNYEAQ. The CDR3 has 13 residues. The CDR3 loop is CASSVNSHNEQFF. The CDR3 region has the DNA TGTGCCAGCAGCGTAAACTCCCACAATGAGCAGTTCTTC.

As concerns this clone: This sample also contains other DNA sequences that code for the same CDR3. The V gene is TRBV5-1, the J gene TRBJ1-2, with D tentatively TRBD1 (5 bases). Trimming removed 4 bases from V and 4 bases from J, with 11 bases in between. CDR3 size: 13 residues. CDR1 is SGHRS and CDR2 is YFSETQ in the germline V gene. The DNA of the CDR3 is TGCGCCAGCAGCCGCGACAGTATCTATGGCTACACCTTC. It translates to CASSRDSIYGYTF.

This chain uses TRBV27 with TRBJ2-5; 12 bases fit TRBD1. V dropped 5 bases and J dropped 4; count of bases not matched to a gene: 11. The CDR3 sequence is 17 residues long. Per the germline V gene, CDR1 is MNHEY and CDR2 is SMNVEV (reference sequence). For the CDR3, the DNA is TGTGCCAGCAGTACCCGGGACAGGGGGCAGTTTTTAGAGACCCAGTACTTC. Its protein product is CASSTRDRGQFLETQYF.